The 7 T cell receptor beta chains in this list originate from one sample, sequenced in a study of blood T cell repertoires in COVID-19. TCRdb keeps only in-frame clones here, not all; method: immunoSEQ multiplex PCR. The sample includes around 200,000 clones, 85% of them seen just once. Specimen: PBMCs or T cells enriched from blood (not recorded which). The receptor source for this set is a man in his forties or fifties who had recovered from COVID-19.

This chain links TRBV10-2 with TRBJ2-2; the D gene is possibly TRBD1 (6 bases). The CDR3 length is 15 residues. Germline-derived CDR1 and CDR2 are WSHSY and SAAADI. The V gene lost 5 bases and the J gene lost 3 bases, with 13 bases spanning the gap. The CDR3 reads CASSLTGSYTGELFF. In DNA form, the CDR3 reads TGCGCCAGCAGTTTGACAGGTTCTTACACCGGGGAGCTGTTTTTT.

This clone has more than one count but fewer than ten. The rearrangement joins TRBV27 to TRBJ1-6; D remains unclear. Trimming stripped 4 bases from V and 7 bases from J, with 5 bases between. The germline CDR1 and CDR2 sequences are MNHEY and SMNVEV (reference sequence). The CDR3 sequence is 12 residues long. Here the CDR3 reads CASSSVNSPLHF. DNA of the CDR3: TGTGCCAGCAGTTCCGTGAATTCACCCCTCCACTTT.

The gene calls are TRBV7-2 and TRBJ1-2, with D unclear. The CDR3 has 15 amino acids. Germline assignment: CDR1 SGHTA and CDR2 FQGNSA. Trimming took off 5 bases at V and 7 bases at J, with 20 bases between the two ends. The CDR3 nucleotides are TGTGCCAGCAGCCCACATTCGACGGGTGGACTTGGCTACACCTTC. Translating it yields CASSPHSTGGLGYTF. Drawing the rest from reference TRBV7-2 and TRBJ1-2, the complete variable domain is GAGVSQSPSNKVTEKGKDVELRCDPISGHTALYWYRQSLGQGLEFLIYFQGNSAPDKSGLPSDRFSAERTGGSVSTLTIQRTQQEDSAVYLCASSPHSTGGLGYTFGSGTRLTVV.

The gene calls are TRBV7-2 and TRBJ1-6, with 7 bases lining up with TRBD1. Germline CDR1 is SGHTA and CDR2 is FQGNSA. V trimming: 0 bases; J trimming: 16 bases; junction bases outside the gene matches: 12. The CDR3 is made up of 15 amino acids. The CDR3 sequence: CASSLALRIGTALHF. DNA for the CDR3: TGTGCCAGCAGCTTAGCGCTCAGGATAGGGACAGCACTCCACTTT.

The chain is built from TRBV27 and TRBJ1-3; D is ambiguous. The germline gives CDR1 MNHEY, CDR2 SMNVEV (reference sequence). Trimming shortened V by 5 bases and J by 0 bases, and 14 bases separated the two germline ends. CDR3 length: 16 amino acids. Here the CDR3 reads CASSPQGATSGNTIYF. DNA for the CDR3: TGTGCCAGCAGTCCTCAAGGAGCGACCTCTGGAAACACCATATATTTT.

This sequence joins TRBV13 and TRBJ1-2; TRBD1 is a possible D gene (5 bases). This CDR3 spans 15 amino acids. Deletions cut 1 base from V and 3 bases from J, with 12 bases between. CDR1 is PRHDT and CDR2 is FYEKMQ in the germline V gene (reference sequence). The CDR3 here is CASSLVVTGDYGYTF. In nucleotides, the CDR3 is TGTGCCAGCAGCTTAGTAGTGACGGGGGACTATGGCTACACCTTC. The full variable domain, completed using reference TRBV13 and TRBJ1-2, is AAGVIQSPRHLIKEKRETATLKCYPIPRHDTVYWYQQGPGQDPQFLISFYEKMQSDKGSIPDRFSAQQFSDYHSELNMSSLELGDSALYFCASSLVVTGDYGYTFGSGTRLTVV.

V and J are TRBV21-1 and TRBJ2-7; the D call in the table, TRBD1, was not verified against the DNA. TRBV21-1 has pseudogene status. CDR3 length equals 16 residues. The CDR3 region has the DNA TGTGCCAGCAGCAGAGAGACACAGGGTGCGACCTACGAGCAGTACTTC. Amino acids: CASSRETQGATYEQYF.